Below, one T cell receptor (beta chain) is given with its context. V was clipped by 4 bases and J by 5 bases, with 12 bases between them. The CDR3 has 13 residues. CDR1 is SGHAT, CDR2 FQNNGV, per germline. This sample was included in a study of prognosis after radiotherapy for stage I lung cancer. Multiplex PCR in two rounds served to amplify TCR beta CDR3 from genomic DNA. Gene-specific primers for each TRBV and TRBJ gene drove first-round PCR. MiXCR, run by TCRdb on the multiplex PCR reads, gives a single entry per CDR3 protein. The sample yields about 16,000 distinct CDR3 sequences, approximately 40% seen once.

Sample: PBMCs, taken before or after stereotactic body radiation therapy (not recorded which). The receptor's source is a donor aged 50 or older with non-small cell lung cancer. The V and J genes are TRBV11-2 and TRBJ2-7; D is possibly TRBD1 or TRBD2 (6 bases each). The CDR3 loop reads CASSSVGGNEQYF. CDR3 bases: TGTGCCAGCAGCTCAGTGGGGGGCAACGAGCAGTACTTC.